This record looks at one TCR beta chain sequence and its context. This sample is part of a study of T cells after yellow fever vaccination. The overall study: Fractions low in cell number were prepared with SMART-Seq v4 Ultra Low Input.

Generation of TCR cDNA used 5'RACE template switching (which added a universal primer site and UMIs). TCRdb called the 5' RACE reads again in MiXCR, with one record for every CDR3 protein. Counted here are nearly 550,000 distinct CDR3 sequences, 15% to 20% occurring once; the ten biggest clones make up around 15%. The specimen comprised PBMCs, sampled 15 days after the yellow fever booster vaccination. The TCR sequence derives from a man aged 30 to 45 who received the YFV17D yellow fever vaccine.

CDR3 protein: CASTPGQGYQPQHF. The CDR3 DNA reads as TGTGCCAGCACCCCGGGACAGGGGTATCAGCCCCAGCATTTT. The V gene is TRBV12-3 or TRBV12-4, the J gene TRBJ1-5; 10 nucleotides match TRBD1. This CDR3 has 14 amino acids. V shed 7 bases and J 5 bases; nucleotides not matched to a gene: 5.